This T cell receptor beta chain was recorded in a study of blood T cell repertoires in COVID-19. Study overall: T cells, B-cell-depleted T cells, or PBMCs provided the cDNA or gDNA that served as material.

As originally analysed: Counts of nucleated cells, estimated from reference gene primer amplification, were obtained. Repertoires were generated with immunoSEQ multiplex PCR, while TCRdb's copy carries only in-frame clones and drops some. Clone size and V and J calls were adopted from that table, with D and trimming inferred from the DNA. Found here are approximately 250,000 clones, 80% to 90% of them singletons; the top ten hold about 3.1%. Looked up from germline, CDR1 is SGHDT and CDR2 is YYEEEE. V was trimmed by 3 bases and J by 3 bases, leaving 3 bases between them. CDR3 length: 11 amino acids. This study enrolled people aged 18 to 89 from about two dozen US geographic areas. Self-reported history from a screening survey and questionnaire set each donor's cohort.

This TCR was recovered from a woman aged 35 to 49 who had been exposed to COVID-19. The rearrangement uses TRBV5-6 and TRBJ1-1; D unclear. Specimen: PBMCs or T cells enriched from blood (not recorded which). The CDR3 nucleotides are TGTGCCAGCAGCTCGTACACTGAAGCTTTCTTT. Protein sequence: CASSSYTEAFF.